A selection of T cell receptor beta chains follows, all from one sample in a study of post-analysis software for immune sequencing data. A single record per CDR3 protein comes from TCRdb applying MiXCR to the PCR reads. In the table there are approximately 690,000 distinct CDR3 sequences, 55% to 70% of which are singletons. The specimen was blood. The receptors stem from a girl aged 2 to 10 with multiple sclerosis. The CDR3 runs from the conserved cysteine through the conserved F or W. A D gene is named only where the DNA matches it firmly. Size is omitted from some rows. Given values are once, few, many or a class for expanded clones.

d_gene	v_gene	abundance	j_gene	CDR3aa	CDR3nt
NA	TRBV29-1	NA	TRBJ2-3	CSVDVAKDTQYF	TGCAGCGTTGATGTAGCTAAAGATACGCAGTATTTT
TRBD1	TRBV20-1	NA	TRBJ2-7	CSASLTGIGYEQYF	TGCAGTGCTAGTTTGACAGGGATAGGCTACGAGCAGTACTTC
TRBD2	TRBV12-3/TRBV12-4	NA	TRBJ2-1	CASRVPGGLNEQFF	TGTGCCAGCAGAGTTCCGGGAGGCCTCAATGAGCAGTTCTTC
TRBD2	TRBV7-2	NA	TRBJ2-1	CASSPLSGPEQFF	TGTGCCAGCAGCCCCCTTAGCGGGCCCGAGCAGTTCTTC
TRBD1	TRBV12-3/TRBV12-4	once	TRBJ1-1	CASTSQGAPRTEAFF	TGTGCCAGCACCTCCCAGGGGGCACCCCGAACTGAAGCTTTCTTT
NA	TRBV25-1	NA	TRBJ1-1	CASSEQTITEAFF	TGTGCCAGCAGTGAACAGACTATCACTGAAGCTTTCTTT
NA	TRBV7-8	NA	TRBJ2-2	CASSRYRVTGELFF	TGTGCCAGCAGCAGATACAGGGTCACCGGGGAGCTGTTTTTT
NA	TRBV5-1	NA	TRBJ2-5	CASSPGSSQETQYF	TGCGCCAGCAGCCCCGGCAGTTCCCAAGAGACCCAGTACTTC
TRBD1	TRBV20-1	NA	TRBJ1-2	CSARDGQGANYGYTF	TGCAGTGCTAGAGATGGACAGGGGGCCAACTATGGCTACACCTTC
NA	TRBV2	NA	TRBJ2-3	CASSEVSGGPTDTQYF	TGTGCCAGCAGTGAAGTCAGCGGAGGCCCCACTGATACGCAGTATTTT
TRBD2	TRBV28	NA	TRBJ2-5	CASSFSGGRGRETQYF	TGTGCCAGCAGTTTCTCGGGGGGGCGGGGAAGAGAGACCCAGTACTTC
NA	TRBV7-6	NA	TRBJ1-5	CASSSGNNQPQHF	TGTGCCAGCAGCTCCGGGAACAATCAGCCCCAGCATTTT
TRBD2	TRBV29-1	NA	TRBJ2-1	CSAGSGEGAGFF	TGCAGCGCCGGAAGCGGGGAAGGAGCGGGGTTCTTC
TRBD2	TRBV5-5	NA	TRBJ2-1	CASSPGGGYNEQFF	TGTGCCAGCAGCCCCGGGGGGGGCTACAATGAGCAGTTCTTC
TRBD1	TRBV20-1	NA	TRBJ2-7	CSASGQGTPSYEQYF	TGCAGTGCTTCGGGACAGGGAACCCCCTCCTACGAGCAGTACTTC
NA	TRBV6-1	few	TRBJ2-3	CASVRVASDTQYF	TGTGCCAGCGTGCGGGTAGCGTCAGATACGCAGTATTTT
NA	TRBV20-1	NA	TRBJ1-2	CSARGPSRYGYTF	TGCAGTGCTAGAGGACCTAGCCGCTATGGCTACACCTTC
NA	TRBV30	few	TRBJ2-7	CAWSVGTRSSYEQYF	TGTGCCTGGAGTGTCGGGACACGGAGTTCCTACGAGCAGTACTTC
TRBD2	TRBV7-2	NA	TRBJ2-1	CASSLVVAGEFIPYNEQFF	TGTGCCAGCAGCTTAGTAGTAGCGGGGGAGTTTATTCCCTACAATGAGCAGTTCTTC
NA	TRBV29-1	NA	TRBJ1-6	CSAGQNSPLHF	TGCAGCGCTGGACAGAATTCACCCCTCCACTTT
NA	TRBV5-1	NA	TRBJ2-4	CASSLALSGTKNIQYF	TGCGCCAGCAGCTTGGCTTTGTCAGGGACCAAAAACATTCAGTACTTC
NA	TRBV5-1	NA	TRBJ2-3	CASSLTGRYVLGADTQYF	TGCGCCAGCAGCCTCACAGGTCGATACGTACTCGGCGCAGATACGCAGTATTTT
NA	TRBV20-1	NA	TRBJ2-7	CSAREPGTQYF	TGCAGTGCTAGGGAGCCCGGTACCCAGTACTTC
NA	TRBV7-9	few	TRBJ2-7	CASSLAGISYEQYF	TGTGCCAGCAGCTTAGCGGGAATCTCCTACGAGCAGTACTTC
TRBD2	TRBV24-1	NA	TRBJ2-1	CATSDATSGAYNEQFF	TGTGCCACCAGTGATGCGACTAGCGGAGCTTACAATGAGCAGTTCTTC
NA	TRBV3-1	NA	TRBJ2-7	CASSQAWGFYEQYF	TGTGCCAGCAGCCAAGCTTGGGGGTTCTACGAGCAGTACTTC
TRBD1	TRBV20-1	NA	TRBJ1-4	CSAREDRGNEKLFF	TGCAGTGCTAGAGAGGACAGGGGGAATGAAAAACTGTTTTTT
NA	TRBV5-1	NA	TRBJ1-2	CASSLEGVVYGYTF	TGCGCCAGCAGCTTGGAGGGAGTCGTATATGGCTACACCTTC
TRBD1	TRBV5-6	NA	TRBJ2-1	CASSLDRGISYNEQFF	TGTGCCAGCAGCTTGGACAGGGGTATTTCCTACAATGAGCAGTTCTTC
NA	TRBV20-1	NA	TRBJ1-1	CSARGGRIGSEAFF	TGCAGTGCTAGAGGGGGACGGATTGGGAGTGAAGCTTTCTTT
TRBD2	TRBV20-1	NA	TRBJ2-1	CSARRTSGDHNEQFF	TGCAGTGCTAGAAGGACTAGCGGGGACCACAATGAGCAGTTCTTC
TRBD1	TRBV25-1	NA	TRBJ1-2	CASSEGTGLYYGYTF	TGTGCCAGCAGTGAAGGGACAGGGCTATACTATGGCTACACCTTC
TRBD2	TRBV7-2	NA	TRBJ2-1	CASSLSVGLESNEQFF	TGTGCCAGCAGCTTATCGGTGGGACTAGAGTCCAATGAGCAGTTCTTC
NA	TRBV20-1	NA	TRBJ2-7	CSAPGKSSYEQYF	TGCAGTGCTCCGGGGAAAAGCTCCTACGAGCAGTACTTC
NA	TRBV29-1	NA	TRBJ1-1	CSAGRRAYTEAFF	TGCAGCGCCGGCCGAAGGGCGTACACTGAAGCTTTCTTT
NA	TRBV2	NA	TRBJ2-1	CAGRGRLHNEQFF	TGTGCCGGCAGGGGAAGACTTCACAATGAGCAGTTCTTC
NA	TRBV5-1	NA	TRBJ1-2	CASSLPKGVNGYTF	TGCGCCAGCAGCCTACCAAAAGGGGTCAATGGCTACACCTTC
TRBD1	TRBV6-1	NA	TRBJ1-2	CASSGGERGRVDYGYTF	TGTGCCAGCAGTGGAGGGGAAAGGGGGCGCGTGGACTATGGCTACACCTTC
NA	TRBV12-3/TRBV12-4	NA	TRBJ2-1	CASRRTGRNPYNEQFF	TGTGCCAGCAGGAGAACCGGACGGAACCCTTACAATGAGCAGTTCTTC
TRBD2	TRBV20-1	NA	TRBJ2-3	CSASSGGAYTQYF	TGCAGTGCTAGTAGCGGGGGGGCGTATACGCAGTATTTT
NA	TRBV6-2/TRBV6-3	NA	TRBJ1-2	CASSTPGTSSDGYTF	TGTGCCAGCAGTACCCCAGGGACCAGTTCTGATGGCTACACCTTC
TRBD2	TRBV5-1	NA	TRBJ2-3	CASSRGTSGSISYF	TGCGCCAGCAGCCGTGGGACTAGCGGGAGCATTTCGTATTTT
NA	TRBV20-1	NA	TRBJ1-5	CSARGDGNQPQHF	TGCAGTGCTAGGGGGGACGGCAATCAGCCCCAGCATTTT
NA	TRBV14	few	TRBJ2-3	CASALYRVTDTQYF	TGTGCCAGCGCTCTTTATCGGGTCACAGATACGCAGTATTTT
NA	TRBV6-5	NA	TRBJ2-7	CASSSGRRPSYEQYF	TGTGCCAGCAGTTCCGGCAGGAGACCTTCCTACGAGCAGTACTTC
NA	TRBV7-9	NA	TRBJ2-1	CASLSFSYNEQFF	TGTGCCAGTCTCAGTTTCTCCTACAATGAGCAGTTCTTC
NA	TRBV12-3/TRBV12-4	NA	TRBJ2-4	CASSLAHGNIQYF	TGTGCCAGCAGTTTAGCGCACGGAAACATTCAGTACTTC
NA	TRBV5-1	once	TRBJ2-7	CASSQGMAGSYEQYF	TGCGCCAGCAGCCAGGGAATGGCGGGGAGCTACGAGCAGTACTTC
NA	TRBV9	NA	TRBJ2-7	CASSVGPWQGTYEQYF	TGTGCCAGCAGCGTAGGCCCCTGGCAGGGGACCTACGAGCAGTACTTC
NA	TRBV20-1	NA	TRBJ2-7	CSANRDTDSYEQYF	TGCAGTGCTAACCGGGACACGGACTCCTACGAGCAGTACTTC
TRBD1	TRBV12-3/TRBV12-4	NA	TRBJ1-5	CASSSTGYDGNQPQHF	TGTGCCAGCAGTTCGACAGGGTACGACGGCAATCAGCCCCAGCATTTT
TRBD2	TRBV6-5	NA	TRBJ2-1	CASSYSSAGANEQFF	TGTGCCAGCAGTTACTCGTCGGCGGGAGCTAATGAGCAGTTCTTC
NA	TRBV28	NA	TRBJ2-7	CASSYRLSPYYEQYF	TGTGCCAGCAGCTATCGACTCAGCCCGTACTACGAGCAGTACTTC
NA	TRBV20-1	NA	TRBJ1-4	CSALWGSNEKLFF	TGCAGTGCTTTGTGGGGGTCGAATGAAAAACTGTTTTTT
NA	TRBV7-2	NA	TRBJ2-3	CASSLFGRTQYF	TGTGCCAGCAGCTTATTCGGACGTACGCAGTATTTT
TRBD2	TRBV6-6	NA	TRBJ2-7	CASSAGGDEQYF	TGTGCCAGCAGCGCCGGGGGGGACGAGCAGTACTTC
NA	TRBV5-6	NA	TRBJ2-1	CASSLGGRESYNEQFF	TGTGCCAGCAGCTTGGGGGGCAGAGAGTCCTACAATGAGCAGTTCTTC
TRBD1	TRBV10-3	NA	TRBJ2-5	CAIKGQGRQETQYF	TGTGCCATCAAGGGACAGGGTCGGCAAGAGACCCAGTACTTC
NA	TRBV7-2	NA	TRBJ2-5	CASRRSGQETQYF	TGTGCCAGCAGACGGAGCGGGCAAGAGACCCAGTACTTC